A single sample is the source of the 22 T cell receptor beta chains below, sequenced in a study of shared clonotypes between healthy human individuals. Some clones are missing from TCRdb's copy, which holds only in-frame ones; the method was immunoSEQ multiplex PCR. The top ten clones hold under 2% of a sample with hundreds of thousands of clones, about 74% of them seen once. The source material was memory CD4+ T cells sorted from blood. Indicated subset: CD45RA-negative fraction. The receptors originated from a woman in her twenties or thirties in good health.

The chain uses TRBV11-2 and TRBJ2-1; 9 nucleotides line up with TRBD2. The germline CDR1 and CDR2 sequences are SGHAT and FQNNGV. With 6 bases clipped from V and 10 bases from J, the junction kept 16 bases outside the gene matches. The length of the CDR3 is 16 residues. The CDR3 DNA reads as TGTGCCAGCAGACTAAACTTTGCGGGAGGGCACCTGGAGCAGTTCTTC. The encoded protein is CASRLNFAGGHLEQFF.

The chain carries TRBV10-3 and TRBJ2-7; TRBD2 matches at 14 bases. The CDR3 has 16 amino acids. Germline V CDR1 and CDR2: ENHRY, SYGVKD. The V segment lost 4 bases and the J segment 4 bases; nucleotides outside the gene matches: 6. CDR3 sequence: CAISGGTSGSKYEQYF. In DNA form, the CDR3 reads TGTGCCATCAGTGGCGGGACTAGCGGGAGTAAATACGAGCAGTACTTC.

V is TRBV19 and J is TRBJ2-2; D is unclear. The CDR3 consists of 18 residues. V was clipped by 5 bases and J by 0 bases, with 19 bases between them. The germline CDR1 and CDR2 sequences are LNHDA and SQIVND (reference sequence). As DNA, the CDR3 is TGTGCCAGTAGTCCCCCGGGTAAGGGCCTAACGAACACCGGGGAGCTGTTTTTT. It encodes CASSPPGKGLTNTGELFF.

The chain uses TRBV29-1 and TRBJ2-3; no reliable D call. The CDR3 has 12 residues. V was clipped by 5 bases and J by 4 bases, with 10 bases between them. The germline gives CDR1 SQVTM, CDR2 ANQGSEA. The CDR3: CSVSRVADTQYF. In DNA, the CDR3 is TGCAGCGTTTCAAGGGTAGCAGATACGCAGTATTTT.

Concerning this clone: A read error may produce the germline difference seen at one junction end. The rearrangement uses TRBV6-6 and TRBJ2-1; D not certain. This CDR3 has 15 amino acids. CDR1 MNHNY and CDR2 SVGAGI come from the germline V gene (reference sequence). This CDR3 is CVSSSTAYRANEQFF. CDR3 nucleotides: TGTGTCAGCAGCTCTACCGCTTACCGGGCCAATGAGCAGTTCTTC.

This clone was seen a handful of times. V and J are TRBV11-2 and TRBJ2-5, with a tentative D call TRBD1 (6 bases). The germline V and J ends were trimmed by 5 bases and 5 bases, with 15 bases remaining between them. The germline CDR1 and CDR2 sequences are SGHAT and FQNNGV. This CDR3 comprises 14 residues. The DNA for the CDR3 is TGTGCCAGCAGCCCACCAGCTCAGGGGGAGACCCAGTACTTC. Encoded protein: CASSPPAQGETQYF.

The CDR3 reads CASSFIAPSGRAEETQYF. The CDR3 DNA sequence: TGTGCCAGCAGCTTTATTGCGCCTAGCGGGAGGGCGGAAGAGACCCAGTACTTC. The rearrangement links TRBV7-6 to TRBJ2-5; 12 bases map to TRBD2. Germline V gene data show CDR1 as SGHVS and CDR2 as FNYEAQ. The CDR3 runs to 18 residues. J lost 3 bases, V lost 3 bases, and 11 bases had no gene match.

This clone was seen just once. The CDR3 sequence is CAISPDGLPYGYTF. CDR3 nucleotides: TGTGCCATCAGCCCGGACGGATTACCTTATGGCTACACCTTC. The rearrangement links TRBV10-3 to TRBJ1-2; D is uncertain. CDR1 ENHRY and CDR2 SYGVKD come from the germline V gene. This CDR3 region has 14 residues. V lost 6 bases, J lost 5 bases, and 16 bases lay in between.

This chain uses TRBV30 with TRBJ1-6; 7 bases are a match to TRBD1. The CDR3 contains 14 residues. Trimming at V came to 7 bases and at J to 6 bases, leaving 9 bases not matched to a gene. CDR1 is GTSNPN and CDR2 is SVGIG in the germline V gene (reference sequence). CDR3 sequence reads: CALSGTVPNSPLHF. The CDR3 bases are TGTGCCTTATCCGGGACAGTTCCTAATTCACCCCTCCACTTT.

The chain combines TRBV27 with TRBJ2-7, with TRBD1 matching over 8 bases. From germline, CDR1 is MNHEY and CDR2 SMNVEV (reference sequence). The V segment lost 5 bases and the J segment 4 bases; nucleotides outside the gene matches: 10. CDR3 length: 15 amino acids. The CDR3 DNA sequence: TGTGCCAGCAGTCGACAGGGGACTTATGGTTACGAGCAGTACTTC. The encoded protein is CASSRQGTYGYEQYF.

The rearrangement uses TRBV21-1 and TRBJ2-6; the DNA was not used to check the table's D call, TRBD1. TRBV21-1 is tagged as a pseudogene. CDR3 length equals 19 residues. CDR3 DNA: TGTGCCAGCAGCAAAGGGGGACAGCCCCCAGGCTCTGGGGCCAACGTCCTGACTTTC. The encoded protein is CASSKGGQPPGSGANVLTF.

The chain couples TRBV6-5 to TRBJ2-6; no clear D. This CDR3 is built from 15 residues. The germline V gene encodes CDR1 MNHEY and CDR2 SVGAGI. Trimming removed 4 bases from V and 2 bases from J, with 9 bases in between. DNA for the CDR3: TGTGCCAGCAGTTTAGGGTGGGCTGGGGCCAACGTCCTGACTTTC. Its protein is CASSLGWAGANVLTF.

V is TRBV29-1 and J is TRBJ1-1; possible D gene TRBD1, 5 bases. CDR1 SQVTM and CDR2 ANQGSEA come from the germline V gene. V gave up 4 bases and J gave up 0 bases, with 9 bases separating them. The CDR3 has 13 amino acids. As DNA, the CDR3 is TGCAGCGTTGGACAGCAGATGAACACTGAAGCTTTCTTT. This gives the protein CSVGQQMNTEAFF.

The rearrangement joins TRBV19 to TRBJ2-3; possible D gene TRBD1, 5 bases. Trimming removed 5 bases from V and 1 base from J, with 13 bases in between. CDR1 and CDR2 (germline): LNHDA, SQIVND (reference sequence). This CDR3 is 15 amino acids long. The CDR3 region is CASSFQGTGTDTQYF. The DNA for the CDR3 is TGTGCCAGTAGTTTTCAGGGCACAGGCACAGATACGCAGTATTTT.

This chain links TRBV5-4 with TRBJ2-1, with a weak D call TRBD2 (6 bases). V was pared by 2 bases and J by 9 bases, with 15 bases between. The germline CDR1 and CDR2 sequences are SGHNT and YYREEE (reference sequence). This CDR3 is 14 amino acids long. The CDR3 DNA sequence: TGTGCCAGCAGCTTTTTTGAGGAGGGCGGTGAGCAGTTCTTC. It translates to CASSFFEEGGEQFF.

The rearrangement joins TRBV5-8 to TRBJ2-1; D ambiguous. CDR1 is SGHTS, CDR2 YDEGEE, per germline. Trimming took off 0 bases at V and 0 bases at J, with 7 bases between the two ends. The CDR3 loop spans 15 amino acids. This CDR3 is CASSLGRYSYNEQFF. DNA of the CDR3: TGTGCCAGCAGCTTGGGACGGTACTCCTACAATGAGCAGTTCTTC. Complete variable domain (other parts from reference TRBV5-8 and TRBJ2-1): EAGVTQSPTHLIKTRGQQATLRCSPISGHTSVYWYQQALGLGLQFLLWYDEGEERNRGNFPPRFSGRQFPNYSSELNVNALELEDSALYLCASSLGRYSYNEQFFGPGTRLTVL.

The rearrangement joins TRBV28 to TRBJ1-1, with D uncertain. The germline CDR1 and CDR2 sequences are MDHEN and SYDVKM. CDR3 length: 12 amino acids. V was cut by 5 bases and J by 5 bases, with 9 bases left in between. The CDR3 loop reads CASSILRTEAFF. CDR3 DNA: TGTGCCAGCAGTATACTGCGGACTGAAGCTTTCTTT. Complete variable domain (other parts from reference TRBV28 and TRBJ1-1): DVKVTQSSRYLVKRTGEKVFLECVQDMDHENMFWYRQDPGLGLRLIYFSYDVKMKEKGDIPEGYSVSREKKERFSLILESASTNQTSMYLCASSILRTEAFFGQGTRLTVV.

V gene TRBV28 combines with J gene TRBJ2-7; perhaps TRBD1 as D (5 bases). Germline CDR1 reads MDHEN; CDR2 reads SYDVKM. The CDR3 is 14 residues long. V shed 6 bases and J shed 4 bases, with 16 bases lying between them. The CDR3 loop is CASRWGQSPYEQYF. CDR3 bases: TGTGCCAGCAGGTGGGGCCAATCCCCTTACGAGCAGTACTTC.

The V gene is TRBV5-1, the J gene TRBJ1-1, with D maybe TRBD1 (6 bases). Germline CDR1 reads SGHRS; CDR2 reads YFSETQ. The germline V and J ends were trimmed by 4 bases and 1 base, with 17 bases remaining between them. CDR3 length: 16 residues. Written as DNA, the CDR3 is TGCGCCAGCAGCCACCGCCAGGGGTGGGCGAACACTGAAGCTTTCTTT. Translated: CASSHRQGWANTEAFF.

The CDR3 is CASSSGQNQNYGYTF. The CDR3, as DNA: TGCGCCAGCAGCTCGGGACAGAATCAGAACTATGGCTACACCTTC. The V gene is TRBV5-1, the J gene TRBJ1-2, with 7 positions matching TRBD1. CDR1 and CDR2 (germline): SGHRS, YFSETQ. The length of the CDR3 is 15 residues. With V trimmed by 3 bases and J by 2 bases, 7 bases remained unmatched.

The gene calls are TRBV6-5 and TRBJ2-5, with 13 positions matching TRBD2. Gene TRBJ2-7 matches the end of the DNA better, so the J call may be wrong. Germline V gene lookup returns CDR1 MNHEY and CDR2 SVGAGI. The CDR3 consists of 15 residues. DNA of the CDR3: TGTGCCAGCAGTTCCGGACTAGCGGGAGCCAACGAGCAGTACTTC. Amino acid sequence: CASSSGLAGANEQYF.

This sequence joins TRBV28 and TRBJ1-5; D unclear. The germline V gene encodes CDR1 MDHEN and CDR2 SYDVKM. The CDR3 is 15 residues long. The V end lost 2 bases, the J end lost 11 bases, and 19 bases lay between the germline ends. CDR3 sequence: CASSLRPTQSRAQHF. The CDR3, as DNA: TGTGCCAGCAGTTTAAGGCCAACCCAGAGTAGGGCCCAGCATTTT.